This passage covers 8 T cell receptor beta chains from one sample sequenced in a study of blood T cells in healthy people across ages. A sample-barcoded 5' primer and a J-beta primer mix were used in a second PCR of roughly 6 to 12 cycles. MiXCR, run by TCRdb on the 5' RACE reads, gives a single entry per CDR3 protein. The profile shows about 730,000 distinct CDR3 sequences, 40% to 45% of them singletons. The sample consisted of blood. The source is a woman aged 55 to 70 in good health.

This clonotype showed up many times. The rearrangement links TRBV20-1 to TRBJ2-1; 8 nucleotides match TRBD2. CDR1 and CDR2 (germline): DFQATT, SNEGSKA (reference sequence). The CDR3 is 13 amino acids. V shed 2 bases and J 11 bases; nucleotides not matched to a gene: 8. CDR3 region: CSARSSLAGQQFF. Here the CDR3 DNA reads TGCAGTGCTAGATCCTCTCTAGCGGGTCAGCAGTTCTTC.

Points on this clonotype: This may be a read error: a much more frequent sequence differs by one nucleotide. The chain's CDR3 is CASSLERSYGQYF. For the CDR3, the DNA is TGCGCCAGCAGCCTGGAGCGGTCCTACGGGCAGTACTTC. This chain joins TRBV4-3 and TRBJ2-5; weak D call: TRBD2 (5 bases). CDR3 size: 13 residues. Between the trimmed V and J ends, which lost 4 bases and 11 bases, there was a span of 17 bases. Germline V gene data show CDR1 as LGHNA and CDR2 as YSLEER.

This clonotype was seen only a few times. CDR3 in DNA: TGTGCCAGCAGTGCGGACACCTACGAGCAGTACTTC. Translating gives CASSADTYEQYF. The chain employs TRBV28 and TRBJ2-7, with TRBD1 as a possible D gene (5 bases). V dropped 5 bases and J dropped 2 bases, with 7 bases sitting between them. Per germline, CDR1 MDHEN and CDR2 SYDVKM. The CDR3 totals 12 residues.

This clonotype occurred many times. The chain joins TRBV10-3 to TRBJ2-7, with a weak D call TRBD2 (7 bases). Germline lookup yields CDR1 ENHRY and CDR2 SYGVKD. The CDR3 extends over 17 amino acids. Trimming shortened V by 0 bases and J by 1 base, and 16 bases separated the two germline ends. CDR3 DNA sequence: TGTGCCATCAGTGAGTCGGGGGGGGCGCATCAATCCTACGAGCAGTACTTC. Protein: CAISESGGAHQSYEQYF.

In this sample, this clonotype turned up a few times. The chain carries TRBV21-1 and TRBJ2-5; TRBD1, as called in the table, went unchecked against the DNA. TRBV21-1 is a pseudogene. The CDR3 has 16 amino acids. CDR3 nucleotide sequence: TGTGCCAGCAGCAAAACCCTGGGACAGGGTTGGGAGACCCAGTACTTC. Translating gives CASSKTLGQGWETQYF.

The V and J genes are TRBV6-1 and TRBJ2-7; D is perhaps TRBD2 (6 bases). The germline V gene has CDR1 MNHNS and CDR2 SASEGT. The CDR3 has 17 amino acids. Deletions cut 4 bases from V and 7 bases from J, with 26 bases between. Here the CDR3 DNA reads TGTGCCAGCAGTGGCCCGACGGGGCGGGGAAATGGCAATGAGCAGTACTTC. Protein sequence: CASSGPTGRGNGNEQYF.

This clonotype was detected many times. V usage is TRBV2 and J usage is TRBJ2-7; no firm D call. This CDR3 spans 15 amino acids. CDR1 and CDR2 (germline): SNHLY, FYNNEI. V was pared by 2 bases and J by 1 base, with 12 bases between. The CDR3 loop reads CASSESGFGSYEQYF. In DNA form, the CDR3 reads TGTGCCAGCAGTGAATCTGGGTTCGGTTCCTACGAGCAGTACTTC.

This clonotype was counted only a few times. As DNA, the CDR3 is TGTGCCAGCACCGACAGGGAAGACCAGCCCCAGCATTTT. This sequence encodes CASTDREDQPQHF. V is TRBV6-2 or TRBV6-3 and J is TRBJ1-5; 7 nucleotides align to TRBD1. The CDR3 loop spans 13 amino acids. Germline V lookup: CDR1 MNHEY, CDR2 SVGEGT. V was pared by 7 bases and J by 7 bases, with 7 bases of the junction left unmatched.